These 8 T cell receptor beta chains were all obtained from the same sample, sequenced in a study of T cell responses to AZD1222 COVID-19 vaccine. Sequenced by immunoSEQ multiplex PCR; TCRdb stores in-frame clones only, minus some. The data hold around 130,000 clones, with roughly 85% observed a single time. This specimen was peripheral blood, taken on day 0 of AZD1222 vaccination. The receptors originated from an adult in good health.

CDR3 DNA: TGTGCCAGCAGCTTGGGGGTTGTGAACACTGAAGCTTTCTTT. As protein: CASSLGVVNTEAFF. The gene calls are TRBV5-8 and TRBJ1-1; D is ambiguous. Germline-derived CDR1 and CDR2 are SGHTS and YDEGEE. The CDR3 sequence is 14 residues long. Trimming stripped 0 bases from V and 0 bases from J, with 6 bases between.

The chain employs TRBV4-1 and TRBJ1-4; D not resolved. The CDR3 length is 16 residues. Germline-derived CDR1 and CDR2 are MGHRA and YSYEKL. The V end lost 3 bases, the J end lost 6 bases, and 17 bases lay between the germline ends. CDR3 in amino acids: CASSQGHSRDYEKLFF. In DNA, the CDR3 is TGCGCCAGCAGCCAGGGTCACAGTCGTGACTATGAAAAACTGTTTTTT.

The chain combines TRBV2 with TRBJ1-1; perhaps TRBD1 as D (6 bases). V dropped 3 bases and J dropped 4 bases, with 12 bases sitting between them. The CDR3 contains 14 residues. Per the germline V gene, CDR1 is SNHLY and CDR2 is FYNNEI. CDR3 coding DNA: TGTGCCAGCAGTGATAGGGGGGGAGGCACTGAAGCTTTCTTT. Its translation is CASSDRGGGTEAFF.

The rearrangement links TRBV6-5 to TRBJ2-7, with D unclear. The CDR3 spans 14 residues. With 2 bases removed from V and 8 bases from J, the gap between germline ends came to 16 bases. Looked up from germline, CDR1 is MNHEY and CDR2 is SVGAGI. CDR3 DNA sequence: TGTGCCAGCAGTTACGTCGAGGTCCTGGAAAAGCAGTACTTC. It codes for CASSYVEVLEKQYF.

This chain joins TRBV7-2 and TRBJ2-1, with D perhaps TRBD1 or TRBD2 (5 bases each). CDR1 and CDR2 (germline): SGHTA, FQGNSA. V lost 7 bases and J 0 bases, leaving 16 bases between the germline ends. The CDR3 runs to 16 residues. The CDR3 reads CASTLRWGSSYNEQFF. The CDR3, as DNA: TGTGCCAGCACCCTCCGATGGGGGAGCTCCTACAATGAGCAGTTCTTC.

The rearrangement joins TRBV5-6 to TRBJ2-7, with D tentatively TRBD2 (6 bases). V lost 2 bases and J lost 6, with 6 bases in between. The CDR3 loop spans 11 amino acids. The germline CDR1 and CDR2 sequences are SGHDT and YYEEEE. CDR3 nucleotides: TGTGCCAGCAGCTTAGCGGGCGAGCAGTACTTC. Protein: CASSLAGEQYF.

The chain carries TRBV5-6 and TRBJ2-7, with 8 bases lining up with TRBD1. The V gene end was trimmed by 4 bases and the J gene end by 3 bases; junction bases not matched to a gene: 9. Germline CDR1 SGHDT, CDR2 YYEEEE. CDR3 length equals 15 residues. In DNA, the CDR3 is TGTGCCAGCAGCCGACAAGGACAGGGATACTACGAGCAGTACTTC. Its protein is CASSRQGQGYYEQYF.

V usage is TRBV6-4 and J usage is TRBJ2-1; D is perhaps TRBD2 (6 bases). The CDR3 extends over 14 amino acids. V lost 4 bases to trimming and J lost 6 bases, with 13 bases between them. Germline V gene lookup returns CDR1 MRHNA and CDR2 SNTAGT. The CDR3 spells CASSAGRGPNEQFF. In nucleotides, the CDR3 is TGTGCCAGCAGTGCAGGGCGGGGTCCCAATGAGCAGTTCTTC.